This paragraph reports one T cell receptor (beta chain). This sample is part of a study of blood T cell repertoires in COVID-19. Study-wide context: Collection of acute and convalescent COVID-19 samples took place in the United States, Italy and Spain. In each case, the material was cDNA or gDNA derived from T cells, B-cell-depleted T cells, or PBMCs.

Germline CDR1 and CDR2: SGHTA and FQGNSA. V shed 2 bases and J shed 4 bases, with 8 bases lying between them. The CDR3 extends over 14 amino acids. In the authors' methods: It was from reference gene primer amplification that nucleated cell counts were estimated. The repertoire was sequenced with immunoSEQ multiplex PCR; TCRdb's copy has only in-frame clones and lacks some. V and J calls and clone size are given by that table; D and trimming were obtained from the DNA. This table holds some 280,000 clones, 70% to 90% found once. Material: peripheral blood. The chain carries TRBV7-2 and TRBJ2-2; D uncertain. The sequence came from a woman in her twenties or thirties with active or convalescent COVID-19. This CDR3 is CASSLLRFTGELFF. The CDR3 coding sequence is TGTGCCAGCAGCTTATTGCGGTTCACCGGGGAGCTGTTTTTT. Combining the CDR3 with reference TRBV7-2 and TRBJ2-2 gives the whole variable domain GAGVSQSPSNKVTEKGKDVELRCDPISGHTALYWYRQSLGQGLEFLIYFQGNSAPDKSGLPSDRFSAERTGGSVSTLTIQRTQQEDSAVYLCASSLLRFTGELFFGEGSRLTVL.